A selection of T cell receptor beta chains follows, all from one sample in a study of blood T cell repertoires in COVID-19. Sequenced by immunoSEQ multiplex PCR; TCRdb stores in-frame clones only, minus some. The data hold under 200,000 clones, with 75% to 85% observed a single time. Sequencing used peripheral blood. The source of these receptors is a human donor in a cohort sampled during active COVID-19. CDR3s include the opening cysteine and the closing phenylalanine or tryptophan. D genes are given only for firm matches. Size is stated for part of the rows, as once, few or many counts, or as a class when the clone is expanded.

NA	TRBV2	TRBJ2-7	NA	CASSARGYEQYF	TGTGCCAGCAGTGCTCGAGGCTACGAGCAGTACTTC
NA	TRBV7-9	TRBJ1-4	TRBD1	CASSPTGGSNEKLFF	TGTGCCAGCAGCCCGACAGGGGGTTCTAATGAAAAACTGTTTTTT
NA	TRBV6-1	TRBJ1-1	NA	CASSDLRQGNTEAFF	TGTGCCAGCAGTGACCTCCGTCAGGGGAACACTGAAGCTTTCTTT
NA	TRBV27	TRBJ1-4	TRBD1	CASSLSRTGWGEKLFF	TGTGCCAGCAGTTTATCAAGGACAGGGTGGGGTGAAAAACTGTTTTTT
NA	TRBV11-1	TRBJ2-7	TRBD1	CASSRADRGPYEQYF	TGTGCCAGCAGCCGAGCGGACAGGGGGCCCTACGAGCAGTACTTC
NA	TRBV7-9	TRBJ1-2	TRBD1	CASSPRTGTVEGGYTF	TGTGCCAGCAGCCCCCGGACAGGGACGGTCGAAGGAGGCTACACCTTC
few	TRBV7-2	TRBJ1-2	TRBD1	CASRRDRGGYGYTF	TGTGCCAGCAGGAGAGACAGGGGGGGCTATGGCTACACCTTC
NA	TRBV27	TRBJ2-1	TRBD2	CASSLGGTSGTNEQFF	TGTGCCAGCAGTTTGGGCGGGACTAGCGGGACGAATGAGCAGTTCTTC
few	TRBV12-5	TRBJ1-5	TRBD1	CASGSGGFGNQPQHF	TGTGCTAGTGGCTCAGGGGGGTTTGGCAATCAGCCCCAGCATTTT
NA	TRBV6-1	TRBJ1-2	TRBD1	CASSDTGQAHYGYTF	TGTGCCAGCAGTGACACGGGACAGGCCCACTATGGCTACACCTTC
NA	TRBV4-1	TRBJ2-7	NA	CASSQRAVLGRDEQYF	TGCGCCAGCAGCCAAAGGGCCGTACTAGGACGGGACGAGCAGTACTTC
NA	TRBV27	TRBJ2-3	TRBD2	CASSLRGGSSADTQYF	TGTGCCAGCAGTTTACGGGGCGGGAGTAGCGCAGATACGCAGTATTTT
NA	TRBV18	TRBJ1-1	NA	CASSFDTGNTEAFF	TGTGCCAGCTCATTTGATACAGGTAACACTGAAGCTTTCTTT
NA	TRBV25-1	TRBJ2-1	TRBD1	CASSGPRGHLNEQFF	TGTGCCAGCAGTGGTCCCAGGGGGCATTTAAATGAGCAGTTCTTC
NA	TRBV5-4	TRBJ2-3	TRBD2	CASSLGVTSEPSTDTQYF	TGTGCCAGCAGCTTGGGGGTTACTAGCGAACCTAGCACAGATACGCAGTATTTT
many	TRBV28	TRBJ2-7	NA	CASSRRGREQYF	TGTGCCAGCAGTCGCAGGGGGAGGGAGCAGTACTTC
NA	TRBV11-2	TRBJ2-2	NA	CASSRSYTGELFF	TGTGCCAGCAGCCGGTCGTACACCGGGGAGCTGTTTTTT
NA	TRBV10-1	TRBJ2-3	NA	CASSKDRGTLAGDRKDTQYF	TGCGCCAGCAGTAAAGACAGGGGGACCCTAGCGGGCGATCGAAAAGATACGCAGTATTTT
NA	TRBV23-1	TRBJ2-5	TRBD2	CASSLLAGLETQYF	TGCGCCAGCAGCCTCCTAGCGGGCCTAGAGACCCAGTACTTC
NA	TRBV27	TRBJ1-2	NA	CASSLHSKSYGYTF	TGTGCCAGCAGTCTCCACTCCAAATCCTATGGCTACACCTTC